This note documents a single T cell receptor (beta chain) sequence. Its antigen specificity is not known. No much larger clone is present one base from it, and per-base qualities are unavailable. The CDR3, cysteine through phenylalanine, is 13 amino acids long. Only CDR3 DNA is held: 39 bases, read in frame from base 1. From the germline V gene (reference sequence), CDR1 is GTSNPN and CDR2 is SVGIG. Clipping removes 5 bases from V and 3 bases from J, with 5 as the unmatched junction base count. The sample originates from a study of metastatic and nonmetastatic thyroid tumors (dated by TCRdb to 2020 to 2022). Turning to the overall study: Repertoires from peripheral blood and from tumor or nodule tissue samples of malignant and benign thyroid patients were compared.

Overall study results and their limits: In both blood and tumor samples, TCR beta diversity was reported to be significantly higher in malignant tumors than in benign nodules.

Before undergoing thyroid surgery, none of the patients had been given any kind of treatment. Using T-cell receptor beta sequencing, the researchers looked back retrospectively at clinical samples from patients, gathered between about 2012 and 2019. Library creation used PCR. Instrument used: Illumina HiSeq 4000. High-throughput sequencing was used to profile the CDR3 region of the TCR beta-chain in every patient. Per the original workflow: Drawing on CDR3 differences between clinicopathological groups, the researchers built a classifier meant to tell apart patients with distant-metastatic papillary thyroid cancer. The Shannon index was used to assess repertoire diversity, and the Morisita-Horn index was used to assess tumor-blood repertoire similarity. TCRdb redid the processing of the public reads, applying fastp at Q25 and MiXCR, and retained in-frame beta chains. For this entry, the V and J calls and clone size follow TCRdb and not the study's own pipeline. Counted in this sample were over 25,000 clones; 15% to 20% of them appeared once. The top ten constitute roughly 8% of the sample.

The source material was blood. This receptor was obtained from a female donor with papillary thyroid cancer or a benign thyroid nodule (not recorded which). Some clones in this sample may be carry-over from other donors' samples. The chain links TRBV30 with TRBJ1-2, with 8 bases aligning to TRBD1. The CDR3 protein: CAWRTGRYYGYTF. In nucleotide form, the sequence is TGTGCCTGGCGGACAGGGCGTTACTATGGCTACACCTTC.